Described below is a single TCR beta chain sequence and its context. In its sample, this clone was seen once. Its specific antigen is unknown. No per-base quality is available; no much larger clone lies one base away. Enrolling through a virtual design, the prospective study's participants ranged in age from roughly 18 to 89 years and lived across around 25 United States geographic areas. To assign participants to cohorts, the prospective study relied on clinical history that participants themselves reported in a screening survey and a study questionnaire. Mobile phlebotomists in the prospective study collected whole blood, serum and a nasopharyngeal or oropharyngeal swab from every participant. Over a roughly 2-month period, participants in the prospective study had the option of providing additional blood draws and questionnaires. Before DNA extraction, blood samples from the prospective study were shipped at room temperature or frozen.

The CDR3 measures 15 amino acids from cysteine to phenylalanine. Left in the record is the CDR3 DNA by itself, 45 bases read in frame from the first base. The germline V end is reduced by 6 bases and the J end by 6 bases; junction bases left unmatched: 2. CDR1 and CDR2 are drawn from the germline V gene: SNHLY, FYNNEI. The entry originates in a study of blood T cell repertoires in COVID-19 (dated by TCRdb to about 2020). For the wider study: Samples covering the acute and convalescent phases of COVID-19 were provided by collaborators in the United States, Italy and Spain. Subjects who had been exposed to COVID-19, were actively infected with it, or had recovered from it provided the deeply sampled blood TCRbeta repertoires that made up the dataset. Where available, HLA class I and class II types were obtained from metadata supplied by the sample provider rather than from assay-based typing. The samples were drawn from the first 160 participants of the ongoing ImmuneRACE study and from more than 1,000 subjects provided by 6 global collaborators. Nearly every sample came with metadata listing a de-identified subject ID, COVID-19 status, age in years and sex. The prospective study material was composed of cDNA or gDNA derived from T cells, B-cell-depleted T cells, or PBMCs. The repertoires were released in a freely available public database intended as a resource for research on the immune response to SARS-CoV-2.

The immunoSEQ Assay, a bias-controlled multiplex PCR, was used to amplify TCRbeta CDR3 regions from genomic DNA. Concerning the study's data processing: The number of nucleated cells in each sample was estimated by amplification of reference gene primers within the assay. To quantify the absolute abundance of each unique TCRbeta CDR3 rearrangement, sequence reads were collapsed and filtered. Productive Simpson clonality was computed per sample as the square root of Simpson's diversity index over productive rearrangements. In its TCRdb copy, this immuneACCESS table keeps in-frame sequences only and misses some clones. Where compared with another copy, unresolved V genes explain less than half of these, and the others have no known cause. V and J calls and clone size are those listed in that table; D and trimming were worked out from the DNA. The sample includes roughly 220,000 clones, with 86% observed a single time. The biggest ten clones account for over 3% of the sample.

Paper-wide results and their limitations: How much clinical and demographic metadata was included differed by source and by participant, and the metadata was provided uncurated.

The TCR sequence derives from a woman aged 40 to 55 with acute COVID-19. Material: PBMCs or T cells enriched from blood (not recorded which). The chain is made from TRBV2 and TRBJ2-1, with TRBD2 matching 16 junction bases. For the CDR3, the sequence is CASRGLAGGPNEQFF. The sequenced DNA: TGTGCCAGCAGGGGACTAGCGGGGGGGCCCAATGAGCAGTTCTTC.